These 29 T cell receptor beta chains were sequenced from one sample in a study of Ad26.COV2.S vaccination and SARS-CoV-2 variants. TCRdb's table, derived via immunoSEQ multiplex PCR, lists solely in-frame clones and lacks some. Of approximately 250,000 clones detected, around nine tenths appear once; the ten largest clones hold approximately 3%. Treatment described: roughly 20 received Ad26.COV2.S at low or high dose, single or two shots; roughly five received placebo; per-sample allocation not given. Vaccine and placebo recipients were sampled on day 63 after the first injection. This specimen was peripheral blood, taken in a trial of Ad26.COV2.S vaccine versus placebo. Receptors originate from a person aged 18 to 65 who received the Ad26.COV2.S COVID-19 vaccine or a placebo.

This sequence joins TRBV3-1 (or the pseudogene TRBV3-2) and TRBJ1-1; 8 positions match TRBD1. The CDR3 consists of 16 residues. Germline V gives CDR1 LGHDT, CDR2 YNNKEL (reference sequence). Trimming cost V 5 bases and J 0 bases; bases outside gene matches: 8. Written as DNA, the CDR3 is TGTGCCAGCAGCGGCAGGGGGCGTATGGTGAACACTGAAGCTTTCTTT. It encodes CASSGRGRMVNTEAFF.

CDR3: CATPSGARDSYNSPLHF. CDR3 coding DNA: TGCGCCACCCCTTCAGGGGCCAGGGATTCCTATAATTCACCCCTCCACTTT. The chain joins TRBV5-1 to TRBJ1-6; perhaps TRBD1 as D (6 bases). There are 17 residues in the CDR3. Trimming left V 9 bases short and J 1 base short, with 20 bases between. CDR1 is SGHRS and CDR2 is YFSETQ in the germline V gene. The complete variable domain, with remaining parts taken from reference TRBV5-1 and TRBJ1-6, reads KAGVTQTPRYLIKTRGQQVTLSCSPISGHRSVSWYQQTPGQGLQFLFEYFSETQRNKGNFPGRFSGRQFSNSRSEMNVSTLELGDSALYLCATPSGARDSYNSPLHFGNGTRLTVT.

The chain links TRBV19 to TRBJ1-4, with 8 positions matching TRBD1. Unmatched junction bases numbered 5, after V lost 4 bases and J lost 1 base. From germline, CDR1 is LNHDA and CDR2 SQIVND (reference sequence). The CDR3 runs 16 residues. CDR3 loop: CASSTGGVGTNEKLFF. The CDR3, as DNA: TGTGCCAGTAGTACAGGGGGCGTTGGAACTAATGAAAAACTGTTTTTT.

The chain combines TRBV7-8 with TRBJ1-1; 8 positions agree with TRBD1. Losses at the gene ends were 3 bases for V and 2 bases for J; bases not matched to a gene: 8. CDR3 length equals 16 residues. Germline-derived CDR1 and CDR2 are SGHVS and FQNEAQ. The CDR3 bases are TGTGCCAGCAGCTTGGACAGGGTTCTGACTAACACTGAAGCTTTCTTT. As protein: CASSLDRVLTNTEAFF. Using reference TRBV7-8 and TRBJ1-1 for the parts outside the CDR3, the full variable domain is GAGVSQSPRYKVAKRGQDVALRCDPISGHVSLFWYQQALGQGPEFLTYFQNEAQLDKSGLPSDRFFAERPEGSVSTLKIQRTQQEDSAVYLCASSLDRVLTNTEAFFGQGTRLTVV.

This chain links TRBV5-8 with TRBJ2-5; D remains unclear. The V end was cut by 2 bases, the J end by 2 bases, with 19 bases between. Germline V lookup: CDR1 SGHTS, CDR2 YDEGEE. The CDR3 has 17 residues. CDR3 bases: TGTGCCAGCAGCTTAACCGTCGGCAGCCACTATCAAGAGACCCAGTACTTC. Its translation: CASSLTVGSHYQETQYF. Full variable domain (rest looked up from reference TRBV5-8 and TRBJ2-5): EAGVTQSPTHLIKTRGQQATLRCSPISGHTSVYWYQQALGLGLQFLLWYDEGEERNRGNFPPRFSGRQFPNYSSELNVNALELEDSALYLCASSLTVGSHYQETQYFGPGTRLLVL.

The chain carries TRBV2 and TRBJ1-2, with 9 bases matching TRBD1. The junction had 14 bases not matched to a gene; V was cut back by 5 bases and J by 4 bases. The CDR3 runs 17 residues. The germline V gene encodes CDR1 SNHLY and CDR2 FYNNEI. Here the CDR3 DNA reads TGTGCCAGCAGTACCGGGACAGGGAGAGAGGGCGGCTATGGCTACACCTTC. The encoded protein is CASSTGTGREGGYGYTF.

The chain couples TRBV7-9 to TRBJ2-3; D ambiguous. The germline V gene encodes CDR1 SEHNR and CDR2 FQNEAQ (reference sequence). This CDR3 spans 11 amino acids. V was pared by 7 bases and J by 6 bases, with 8 bases between. The CDR3 nucleotides read TGTGCCAGCATTCGGGCGGATACGCAGTATTTT. This gives the protein CASIRADTQYF.

The V call is TRBV29-1, the J call TRBJ1-2; 7 nucleotides line up with TRBD1. CDR3 length equals 16 residues. V shed 0 bases and J 0 bases; nucleotides not matched to a gene: 7. CDR1 and CDR2 (germline): SQVTM, ANQGSEA. The CDR3 nucleotides read TGCAGCGTTGAAGACCGACAGGGTCGAGCTAACTATGGCTACACCTTC. This encodes CSVEDRQGRANYGYTF.

The chain carries TRBV4-2 and TRBJ1-1; weak D call: TRBD1 (5 bases). Trimming shortened V by 4 bases and J by 3 bases, and 9 bases separated the two germline ends. Germline V gene data show CDR1 as LGHNA and CDR2 as YNFKEQ. This CDR3 is 13 amino acids long. This chain's CDR3 is CASSPGQDTEAFF. CDR3 DNA: TGTGCCAGCAGCCCTGGACAAGACACTGAAGCTTTCTTT.

The chain links TRBV6-2 or TRBV6-3 to TRBJ2-7, with TRBD2 matching 7 bases. Germline values: CDR1 MNHEY, CDR2 SVGEGT. This CDR3 contains 16 residues. After removal of 0 bases from V and 0 bases from J, the junction contained 5 bases not matched to a gene. The CDR3 is CASSYSRAGSSYEQYF. In DNA, the CDR3 is TGTGCCAGCAGTTACTCGAGAGCGGGAAGCTCCTACGAGCAGTACTTC.

CDR3: CATSTTGMGNNEQFF. The DNA of the CDR3 is TGTGCCACCAGTACCACAGGGATGGGGAACAATGAGCAGTTCTTC. V is TRBV24-1 and J is TRBJ2-1; possible D gene TRBD1, 6 bases. This CDR3 has 15 amino acids. Trimming removed 6 bases at V and 5 bases at J, with 16 bases between. Germline loops: CDR1 KGHDR, CDR2 SFDVKD.

The CDR3 loop reads CASSPGTGSTGELFF. In nucleotides, the CDR3 is TGTGCCAGCTCACCTGGGACAGGGTCGACCGGGGAGCTGTTTTTT. The chain joins TRBV18 to TRBJ2-2, with 9 bases matching TRBD1. J was trimmed by 5 bases and V by 3 bases; bases with no gene match: 4. The CDR3 spans 15 residues. Germline CDR1 and CDR2: KGHSH and LQKENI.

This chain uses TRBV6-5 with TRBJ2-3, with D perhaps assigned TRBD1 or TRBD2 (5 bases each). The CDR3 is 15 amino acids. Germline V gives CDR1 MNHEY, CDR2 SVGAGI. V was pared by 6 bases and J by 3 bases, with 16 bases between. The CDR3 loop reads CASRPLGVITDTQYF. In DNA, the CDR3 is TGTGCCAGCAGGCCACTAGGGGTCATAACAGATACGCAGTATTTT.

The gene calls are TRBV5-6 and TRBJ2-2, with D possibly being TRBD1 or TRBD2 (6 bases each). Trimming left V 0 bases short and J 7 bases short, with 13 bases between. The CDR3 extends over 15 amino acids. Germline CDR1 SGHDT, CDR2 YYEEEE. In DNA, the CDR3 is TGTGCCAGCAGCTTGGTCCCGGGGGCCGGCGGGGAGCTGTTTTTT. This codes for CASSLVPGAGGELFF.

The gene calls are TRBV13 and TRBJ2-5; D not resolved. V shed 3 bases and J shed 3 bases, with 8 bases lying between them. Per germline, CDR1 PRHDT and CDR2 FYEKMQ (reference sequence). This CDR3 contains 13 residues. CDR3 protein: CASSFQLEETQYF. Here the CDR3 DNA reads TGTGCCAGCAGCTTCCAGCTAGAAGAGACCCAGTACTTC. Together with reference TRBV13 and TRBJ2-5, the CDR3 gives the full variable domain: AAGVIQSPRHLIKEKRETATLKCYPIPRHDTVYWYQQGPGQDPQFLISFYEKMQSDKGSIPDRFSAQQFSDYHSELNMSSLELGDSALYFCASSFQLEETQYFGPGTRLLVL.

This rearrangement joins TRBV12-3 or TRBV12-4 to TRBJ1-5, with D hard to call. The CDR3 has 13 residues. Trimming took 6 bases from V and 4 from J, leaving 10 bases between them. The CDR3 reads CASRKDGNQPQHF. The CDR3 DNA reads TGTGCCAGCAGAAAGGACGGAAATCAGCCCCAGCATTTT.

J is TRBJ2-2 and V is TRBV4-1; 8 nucleotides align to TRBD2. The CDR3 totals 15 residues. The germline CDR1 and CDR2 sequences are MGHRA and YSYEKL. V gave up 0 bases and J gave up 5 bases; unmatched junction bases: 2. This chain's CDR3 is CASSQDSGTTGELFF. CDR3 sequence (DNA): TGCGCCAGCAGCCAAGATAGCGGGACGACCGGGGAGCTGTTTTTT.

This clone was detected once. The genes are TRBV19 and TRBJ1-6; D may be TRBD1 (5 bases). Trimming left V 5 bases short and J 4 bases short, with 9 bases between. Germline V gene sequence: CDR1 LNHDA, CDR2 SQIVND (reference sequence). The CDR3 totals 14 residues. CDR3 region: CASSPGPYNSPLHF. For the CDR3, the DNA is TGTGCCAGTAGTCCGGGACCGTATAATTCACCCCTCCACTTT.

The genes are TRBV30 and TRBJ2-3; D gene uncertain. Trimming removed 3 bases from V and 8 bases from J, with 15 bases in between. This CDR3 has 13 amino acids. CDR1 and CDR2 (germline): GTSNPN, SVGIG (reference sequence). CDR3 sequence: CAWRALLGATQYF. In DNA, the CDR3 is TGTGCCTGGAGAGCCCTCTTGGGTGCTACGCAGTATTTT. The full variable domain, in which reference TRBV30 and TRBJ2-3 provide the parts outside the CDR3, is SQTIHQWPATLVQPVGSPLSLECTVEGTSNPNLYWYRQAAGRGLQLLFYSVGIGQISSEVPQNLSASRPQDRQFILSSKKLLLSDSGFYLCAWRALLGATQYFGPGTRLTVL.

The rearrangement joins TRBV18 to TRBJ2-7; TRBD1 matches 7 bases. The germline V gene encodes CDR1 KGHSH and CDR2 LQKENI. Trimming took 5 bases from V and 6 from J; bases not matched to a gene: 7. This CDR3 spans 13 amino acids. CDR3 sequence reads: CASSEYRGSEQYV. As DNA, the CDR3 is TGTGCCAGCTCAGAGTACAGGGGAAGCGAGCAGTACGTC.

This chain joins TRBV4-2 and TRBJ2-3; D unclear. The CDR3 is 13 residues long. The V and J ends lost 4 bases and 11 bases respectively, with 16 bases between them. Germline V CDR1 and CDR2: LGHNA, YNFKEQ. CDR3 nucleotides: TGTGCCAGCAGCCCCGCAGCACGTGGGGAGCAGTATTTT. Protein: CASSPAARGEQYF.

This chain joins TRBV7-2 and TRBJ1-2; D is ambiguous. The CDR3 has 13 residues. Germline assignment: CDR1 SGHTA and CDR2 FQGNSA. Trimming removed 4 bases at V and 4 bases at J, with 10 bases between. The CDR3 coding sequence is TGTGCCAGCAGCTCCTCTGATAGCTATGGCTACACCTTC. Protein product: CASSSSDSYGYTF. The entire variable domain, with the rest obtained from reference TRBV7-2 and TRBJ1-2, is as follows: GAGVSQSPSNKVTEKGKDVELRCDPISGHTALYWYRQSLGQGLEFLIYFQGNSAPDKSGLPSDRFSAERTGGSVSTLTIQRTQQEDSAVYLCASSSSDSYGYTFGSGTRLTVV.

This sequence joins TRBV30 and TRBJ1-1; D is undetermined. CDR1 and CDR2 from the germline V gene are GTSNPN and SVGIG (reference sequence). Trimming pared 0 bases from V and 4 bases from J, leaving 12 bases between. The CDR3 extends over 14 amino acids. The CDR3: CAWSVRSLGTEAFF. The CDR3 nucleotides are TGTGCCTGGAGTGTAAGATCCCTGGGCACTGAAGCTTTCTTT.

The J gene is TRBJ1-5, the V gene TRBV9; 7 nucleotides line up with TRBD1. Trimming removed 0 bases from V and 4 bases from J; junction bases left unmatched: 1. The germline gives CDR1 SGDLS, CDR2 YYNGEE. This CDR3 is 14 amino acids long. The CDR3 protein is CASSVAGGNQPQHF. The CDR3 nucleotides are TGTGCCAGCAGCGTAGCAGGGGGTAATCAGCCCCAGCATTTT.

The genes are TRBV4-1 and TRBJ1-5; a possible D gene is TRBD1 (5 bases). The V end was cut by 0 bases, the J end by 11 bases, with 20 bases between. The CDR3 covers 16 residues. In germline, CDR1 is MGHRA, CDR2 YSYEKL. CDR3 nucleotides: TGCGCCAGCAGCCAAGAAGGAGCAGGGAAGGACCAGTCCCAGCATTTT. This encodes CASSQEGAGKDQSQHF.

The CDR3 nucleotides are TGTGCCAGTAGTATCCCTCATTCGGCAGGGCTGGTGCGGGGCTACACCTTC. Amino acid sequence: CASSIPHSAGLVRGYTF. The chain combines TRBV19 with TRBJ1-2; TRBD1 is a possible D gene (5 bases). Germline V gene data show CDR1 as LNHDA and CDR2 as SQIVND (reference sequence). V lost 3 bases, J lost 8 bases, and 25 bases lay in between. This CDR3 region has 17 residues.

This clone was picked up one time. V and J are TRBV5-6 and TRBJ1-2, with a tentative D call TRBD1 (6 bases). There are 14 residues in the CDR3. The germline gives CDR1 SGHDT, CDR2 YYEEEE. V lost 7 bases, J lost 4 bases, and 17 bases lay in between. CDR3 sequence reads: CASAFRSRGYGYTF. CDR3 sequence (DNA): TGTGCCAGCGCCTTTCGAAGCAGGGGCTATGGCTACACCTTC.

J is TRBJ1-1 and V is TRBV18; TRBD1 might be the D (5 bases). Trimming pared 6 bases from V and 3 bases from J, leaving 14 bases between. The CDR3 consists of 14 residues. Germline assignment: CDR1 KGHSH and CDR2 LQKENI. CDR3: CASSKGLGDTEAFF. The CDR3, as DNA: TGTGCCAGCTCCAAGGGGTTGGGCGACACTGAAGCTTTCTTT.

J is TRBJ1-6 and V is TRBV30, with a tentative D call TRBD1 (5 bases). The CDR3 extends over 13 amino acids. Germline V gene sequence: CDR1 GTSNPN, CDR2 SVGIG (reference sequence). The V and J ends lost 1 base and 13 bases respectively, with 14 bases between them. In nucleotides, the CDR3 is TGTGCCTGGAGTGCGGCAGGGCCAGCGCCCCTCCACTTT. This codes for CAWSAAGPAPLHF.